Listed here are 30 T cell receptor beta chains from one sample, sequenced in a study of beta chain features in type 1 diabetes. These receptors have no identified antigens. Isolated RNA was reverse transcribed in full, so expressed TCRB transcripts were sequenced. Profiling relied on immunoSEQ multiplex PCR, and the TCRdb table lists in-frame clones only, not all of them. The table has 600,000 to 750,000 clones, 12% seen once. Study results and caveats: Researchers report that Type 1 diabetes patients had moderately but significantly shorter TCRB CDR3s across all four CD4+ subsets.

The sample was naive CD4+ T cells from blood. The receptors originated from a man aged 25 to 40 with type 1 diabetes.

This clone turned up a few times. This rearrangement joins TRBV5-1 to TRBJ1-2; 8 nucleotides align to TRBD1. J was trimmed by 3 bases and V by 4 bases; bases with no gene match: 8. Germline V gives CDR1 SGHRS, CDR2 YFSETQ. This CDR3 is 15 amino acids long. The CDR3 region is CASSDMPTGDYGYTF. Written as DNA, the CDR3 is TGCGCCAGCAGCGATATGCCGACAGGGGACTATGGCTACACCTTC. The full variable domain, completed using reference TRBV5-1 and TRBJ1-2, is KAGVTQTPRYLIKTRGQQVTLSCSPISGHRSVSWYQQTPGQGLQFLFEYFSETQRNKGNFPGRFSGRQFSNSRSEMNVSTLELGDSALYLCASSDMPTGDYGYTFGSGTRLTVV.

This clone was counted a few times. V gene TRBV7-9 combines with J gene TRBJ2-5, with a tentative D call TRBD1 (6 bases). Per germline, CDR1 SEHNR and CDR2 FQNEAQ (reference sequence). This CDR3 has 13 residues. Trimming cost V 4 bases and J 7 bases, with 13 bases left between them. The CDR3: CASSSIPRGTQYF. The CDR3 nucleotides are TGTGCCAGCAGCTCGATTCCCAGGGGGACCCAGTACTTC.

The V call is TRBV5-4, the J call TRBJ1-6; no firm D call. V gave up 5 bases and J gave up 10 bases, with 16 bases separating them. The CDR3 is made up of 14 amino acids. Germline CDR1 and CDR2: SGHNT and YYREEE (reference sequence). Here the CDR3 DNA reads TGTGCCAGCAGTCAAGCAGGACTCTCCTCACCCCTCCACTTT. This sequence encodes CASSQAGLSSPLHF.

In this sample, this clone turned up a few times. The genes are TRBV7-2 and TRBJ2-5; D is uncertain. Germline V lookup: CDR1 SGHTA, CDR2 FQGNSA. Trimming pared 4 bases from V and 5 bases from J, leaving 8 bases between. This CDR3 has 12 residues. CDR3 nucleotides: TGTGCCAGCAGCTCACTACGTGAGACCCAGTACTTC. Translating it yields CASSSLRETQYF.

In its sample, this clone was seen a few times. The V gene is TRBV30, the J gene TRBJ1-2; D gene uncertain. This CDR3 contains 16 residues. The germline CDR1 and CDR2 sequences are GTSNPN and SVGIG (reference sequence). V lost 0 bases, J lost 0 bases, and 14 bases lay in between. CDR3 sequence reads: CAWSVQIFGTNYGYTF. As DNA, the CDR3 is TGTGCCTGGAGTGTACAGATTTTTGGAACTAACTATGGCTACACCTTC.

The chain uses TRBV27 and TRBJ1-2, with D unresolved. There are 12 residues in the CDR3. The V and J ends lost 5 bases and 4 bases respectively, with 8 bases between them. CDR1 MNHEY and CDR2 SMNVEV come from the germline V gene (reference sequence). The CDR3 is CASSKDLYGYTF. The CDR3 region has the DNA TGTGCCAGCAGTAAGGACCTCTATGGCTACACCTTC.

The chain uses TRBV18 and TRBJ2-7; TRBD1 is a possible D gene (7 bases). The CDR3 covers 16 residues. V was shortened by 0 bases and J by 6 bases, with 18 bases between the two germline ends. The germline V gene encodes CDR1 KGHSH and CDR2 LQKENI. CDR3 region: CASSPPWGGGGVEQYF. DNA for the CDR3: TGTGCCAGCTCACCACCGTGGGGAGGAGGGGGCGTCGAGCAGTACTTC.

The chain is built from TRBV7-9 and TRBJ1-4; 10 bases are a match to TRBD1. Per the germline V gene, CDR1 is SEHNR and CDR2 is FQNEAQ (reference sequence). The CDR3 extends over 15 amino acids. Unmatched junction bases numbered 7, after V lost 5 bases and J lost 7 bases. The CDR3 loop is CASSVAGTGAEKLFF. Here the CDR3 DNA reads TGTGCCAGCAGCGTCGCCGGGACAGGGGCTGAAAAACTGTTTTTT.

In its sample, this clone was seen a few times. The rearrangement joins TRBV25-1 to TRBJ1-4, with D possibly being TRBD1 (5 bases). V lost 2 bases and J 6 bases, leaving 13 bases between the germline ends. The germline CDR1 and CDR2 sequences are MGHDK and SYGVNS. The CDR3 is 15 residues long. For the CDR3, the DNA is TGTGCCAGCAGTGAAGTACAGGACCGAGATGAAAAACTGTTTTTT. Encoded protein: CASSEVQDRDEKLFF.

This clone was picked up a small number of times. The chain employs TRBV4-1 and TRBJ2-3; a weak D match, TRBD2 (6 bases). V was shortened by 1 base and J by 3 bases, with 14 bases between the two germline ends. The CDR3 has 16 amino acids. Germline CDR1 and CDR2: MGHRA and YSYEKL. CDR3 DNA: TGCGCCAGCAGCCAAGCACCGGGAGAGAGTACAGATACGCAGTATTTT. Translation: CASSQAPGESTDTQYF.

The chain employs TRBV27 and TRBJ2-2; D call uncertain. This CDR3 region has 16 residues. Germline V gene sequence: CDR1 MNHEY, CDR2 SMNVEV (reference sequence). V lost 5 bases to trimming and J lost 1 base, with 14 bases between them. The CDR3 coding sequence is TGTGCCAGCAGTGCTGGACCTTCCTGGAACACCGGGGAGCTGTTTTTT. The encoded protein is CASSAGPSWNTGELFF.

This sequence joins TRBV15 and TRBJ2-7; 10 bases align to TRBD2. V shed 2 bases and J 2 bases; nucleotides not matched to a gene: 6. Germline V CDR1 and CDR2: LNHNV, YYDKDF (reference sequence). There are 16 residues in the CDR3. The CDR3 bases are TGTGCCACCAGCAGACAAACTAGCGGGGATCCCTACGAGCAGTACTTC. It yields the protein CATSRQTSGDPYEQYF. Full variable domain (remainder filled in from reference TRBV15 and TRBJ2-7): DAMVIQNPRYQVTQFGKPVTLSCSQTLNHNVMYWYQQKSSQAPKLLFHYYDKDFNNEADTPDNFQSRRPNTSFCFLDIRSPGLGDTAMYLCATSRQTSGDPYEQYFGPGTRLTVT.

This clone was recorded a few times. Distinct nucleotide sequences in the sample also encode this CDR3. This rearrangement joins TRBV18 to TRBJ1-5; 10 positions match TRBD1. From germline, CDR1 is KGHSH and CDR2 LQKENI. The junction had 5 bases not matched to a gene; V was cut back by 4 bases and J by 5 bases. This CDR3 is built from 15 residues. The CDR3 loop is CASSLTGTGDQPQHF. The CDR3 nucleotides read TGTGCCAGCTCACTGACCGGGACAGGGGATCAGCCCCAGCATTTT. The full variable domain, completed using reference TRBV18 and TRBJ1-5, is NAGVMQNPRHLVRRRGQEARLRCSPMKGHSHVYWYRQLPEEGLKFMVYLQKENIIDESGMPKERFSAEFPKEGPSILRIQQVVRGDSAAYFCASSLTGTGDQPQHFGDGTRLSIL.

The gene calls are TRBV19 and TRBJ2-2; TRBD1 might be the D (5 bases). This CDR3 is built from 15 residues. CDR1 is LNHDA and CDR2 is SQIVND in the germline V gene (reference sequence). The V and J ends lost 5 bases and 7 bases respectively, with 17 bases between them. DNA of the CDR3: TGTGCCAGTAGTGGCGACAGCACACCGATCGGGGAGCTGTTTTTT. It yields the protein CASSGDSTPIGELFF.

This clone has just a few counts. The V gene is TRBV7-9, the J gene TRBJ1-5; 10 bases are a match to TRBD1. This CDR3 spans 15 amino acids. Looked up from germline, CDR1 is SEHNR and CDR2 is FQNEAQ (reference sequence). Trimming at V came to 5 bases and at J to 4 bases, leaving 5 bases not matched to a gene. CDR3 DNA: TGTGCCAGCAGCCCGACAGGGGGCCGGAATCAGCCCCAGCATTTT. It specifies CASSPTGGRNQPQHF.

This clone was seen only a few times. The chain is built from TRBV5-1 and TRBJ2-7, with 8 bases aligning to TRBD2. The CDR3 is 17 residues long. Germline loops: CDR1 SGHRS, CDR2 YFSETQ. Trimming at V came to 0 bases and at J to 3 bases, leaving 11 bases not matched to a gene. CDR3: CASSLAAGGIVSYEQYF. Here the CDR3 DNA reads TGCGCCAGCAGCTTGGCCGCGGGGGGAATCGTCAGCTACGAGCAGTACTTC.

The chain combines TRBV28 with TRBJ1-5, with D perhaps matching TRBD1 (6 bases). This CDR3 is built from 14 residues. The germline gives CDR1 MDHEN, CDR2 SYDVKM. V was pared by 7 bases and J by 5 bases, with 15 bases between. The CDR3 reads CASTVTGLYQPQHF. The CDR3 DNA reads TGTGCCAGCACCGTGACAGGCCTTTATCAGCCCCAGCATTTT. Combining the CDR3 with reference TRBV28 and TRBJ1-5 gives the whole variable domain DVKVTQSSRYLVKRTGEKVFLECVQDMDHENMFWYRQDPGLGLRLIYFSYDVKMKEKGDIPEGYSVSREKKERFSLILESASTNQTSMYLCASTVTGLYQPQHFGDGTRLSIL.

The chain combines TRBV4-3 with TRBJ2-7; 7 nucleotides match TRBD2. The CDR3 sequence is 17 residues long. The V and J ends lost 1 base and 0 bases, in that order; junction bases with no gene match: 9. Germline V lookup: CDR1 LGHNA, CDR2 YSLEER. CDR3 in amino acids: CASSQGGMGGNSYEQYF. DNA of the CDR3: TGCGCCAGCAGCCAAGGAGGGATGGGGGGGAACTCCTACGAGCAGTACTTC.

The J gene is TRBJ2-5, the V gene TRBV7-2, with TRBD2 matching 14 bases. V was clipped by 4 bases and J by 3 bases; unmatched bases: 4. Per germline, CDR1 SGHTA and CDR2 FQGNSA. The CDR3 consists of 16 residues. The CDR3 reads CASSYQGLAGEETQYF. CDR3 coding DNA: TGTGCCAGCAGCTACCAGGGACTAGCGGGGGAAGAGACCCAGTACTTC.

The V call is TRBV6-1, the J call TRBJ2-1; no reliable D call. The length of the CDR3 is 14 residues. V was pared by 4 bases and J by 0 bases, with 7 bases between. Per the germline V gene, CDR1 is MNHNS and CDR2 is SASEGT. The CDR3 loop is CASSGHSSYNEQFF. CDR3 nucleotides: TGTGCCAGCAGTGGCCATAGCTCCTACAATGAGCAGTTCTTC.

A few counts support this clone. The chain recombines TRBV7-2 with TRBJ2-4; D is possibly TRBD1 (5 bases). The ends were cut back, 5 bases at V and 4 bases at J, with 15 bases in the middle. The CDR3 length is 15 residues. Germline V gene lookup returns CDR1 SGHTA and CDR2 FQGNSA. The CDR3 region has the DNA TGTGCCAGCAGCCCAGGGCTGGGGTCGAAAAACATTCAGTACTTC. Its translation: CASSPGLGSKNIQYF.

The chain has TRBV4-2 and TRBJ2-1; D is possibly TRBD1 (5 bases). V shed 7 bases and J shed 3 bases, with 10 bases lying between them. This CDR3 contains 13 residues. The germline V gene encodes CDR1 LGHNA and CDR2 YNFKEQ. The CDR3 reads CASTQDNYNEQFF. The CDR3 region has the DNA TGTGCCAGCACCCAGGACAACTACAATGAGCAGTTCTTC.

This clone was recorded a few times. The rearrangement joins TRBV9 to TRBJ2-3, with D unresolved. V gave up 0 bases and J gave up 6 bases, with 11 bases separating them. The CDR3 totals 14 residues. Per the germline V gene, CDR1 is SGDLS and CDR2 is YYNGEE. The CDR3: CASSVESLGDTQYF. CDR3 coding DNA: TGTGCCAGCAGCGTAGAGAGTCTGGGTGATACGCAGTATTTT. Variable domain in full (rest from reference TRBV9 and TRBJ2-3): DSGVTQTPKHLITATGQRVTLRCSPRSGDLSVYWYQQSLDQGLQFLIQYYNGEERAKGNILERFSAQQFPDLHSELNLSSLELGDSALYFCASSVESLGDTQYFGPGTRLTVL.

Only a few counts were recorded for this clone. This rearrangement joins TRBV19 to TRBJ2-7, with 9 positions matching TRBD1. CDR3 length: 15 amino acids. Per the germline V gene, CDR1 is LNHDA and CDR2 is SQIVND (reference sequence). Trimming took 5 bases from V and 2 from J; bases not matched to a gene: 7. The CDR3 sequence is CASSQGQGMTYEQYF. The CDR3 coding sequence is TGTGCCAGTAGTCAAGGACAGGGGATGACCTACGAGCAGTACTTC.

The table lists this clone with a few counts. The chain links TRBV12-5 to TRBJ1-5; 12 nucleotides match TRBD1. The ends lost 4 bases at V and 9 bases at J; junction bases unmatched: 10. Germline values: CDR1 LGHNT, CDR2 FRNRAP. The CDR3 is 16 residues long. The DNA of the CDR3 is TGTGCTAGTGGTTGGGGGACAGGGGGCGTAGAGGCGCCCCAGCATTTT. It is translated as CASGWGTGGVEAPQHF.

The chain combines TRBV5-4 with TRBJ2-1, with a tentative D call TRBD2 (5 bases). Germline CDR1 is SGHNT and CDR2 is YYREEE (reference sequence). The CDR3 runs 16 residues. V was clipped by 4 bases and J by 8 bases, with 22 bases between them. The CDR3 DNA reads as TGTGCCAGCAGCCTGGACGGACTCCCACCGTCCGATGAGCAGTTCTTC. It yields the protein CASSLDGLPPSDEQFF.

There are a few counts of this clone. This chain uses TRBV18 with TRBJ1-1; 11 nucleotides line up with TRBD1. The ends lost 5 bases at V and 5 bases at J; junction bases unmatched: 7. The CDR3 loop spans 15 amino acids. Germline loops: CDR1 KGHSH, CDR2 LQKENI. CDR3 coding DNA: TGTGCCAGCTCAAGGGGACAGGGGGAAGGTACTGAAGCTTTCTTT. This translates into CASSRGQGEGTEAFF.

CDR3 region: CASSYSRSKETQYF. In DNA, the CDR3 is TGTGCCAGCAGTTACTCGAGATCCAAGGAGACCCAGTACTTC. The chain combines TRBV6-5 with TRBJ2-5, with D uncertain. Trimming left V 0 bases short and J 5 bases short, with 10 bases between. Germline lookup yields CDR1 MNHEY and CDR2 SVGAGI. The CDR3 loop spans 14 amino acids.

This clone was detected a few times. J is TRBJ2-3 and V is TRBV4-3; TRBD2 matches 11 bases. Germline CDR1 LGHNA, CDR2 YSLEER. The CDR3 consists of 18 residues. The ends lost 0 bases at V and 4 bases at J; junction bases unmatched: 9. Written as DNA, the CDR3 is TGCGCCAGCAGCCAAGATGTGGCTTCTAGCGGGGGGTCAGATACGCAGTATTTT. As protein: CASSQDVASSGGSDTQYF.

The chain joins TRBV6-5 to TRBJ1-2; TRBD1 matches 7 bases. V shed 5 bases and J 5 bases; nucleotides not matched to a gene: 8. The CDR3 sequence is 14 residues long. Germline assignment: CDR1 MNHEY and CDR2 SVGAGI. The CDR3 is CASSRGTEEYGYTF. The CDR3 nucleotides are TGTGCCAGCAGTCGCGGGACAGAAGAATATGGCTACACCTTC.